Each of the 5 T cell receptor beta chains below was sequenced from the same sample in a study of blood T cell repertoires in COVID-19. Method: immunoSEQ multiplex PCR; TCRdb's copy keeps in-frame clones and lacks some. The table records about 280,000 clones, 87% of them present only once. Sequencing was performed on PBMCs or T cells enriched from blood (not recorded which). These receptors all come from a woman aged 40 to 55 who had recovered from COVID-19.

The rearrangement joins TRBV19 to TRBJ1-4; D unresolved. V lost 4 bases, J lost 0 bases, and 15 bases lay in between. Germline V gene sequence: CDR1 LNHDA, CDR2 SQIVND (reference sequence). The CDR3 loop spans 17 amino acids. CDR3 sequence: CASSKRSNLATNEKLFF. CDR3 in DNA: TGTGCCAGTAGTAAGCGGTCTAACCTTGCAACTAATGAAAAACTGTTTTTT.

The chain combines TRBV5-1 with TRBJ1-2; D is uncertain. Trimming removed 0 bases from V and 0 bases from J, with 3 bases in between. Germline CDR1 is SGHRS and CDR2 is YFSETQ. The CDR3 is made up of 13 amino acids. The CDR3 loop reads CASSLATNYGYTF. The CDR3 coding sequence is TGCGCCAGCAGCTTGGCAACTAACTATGGCTACACCTTC.

CDR3 region: CASSPRVAEGETQYF. The CDR3 DNA sequence: TGTGCCAGCAGCCCTAGGGTAGCGGAGGGAGAGACCCAGTACTTC. The V and J genes are TRBV3-1 (or the pseudogene TRBV3-2) and TRBJ2-5; perhaps TRBD2 as D (6 bases). The length of the CDR3 is 15 residues. The V gene's germline CDR1 is LGHDT and CDR2 YNNKEL (reference sequence). The V end lost 4 bases, the J end lost 4 bases, and 16 bases lay between the germline ends.

The rearrangement links TRBV10-2 to TRBJ2-3, with 9 bases identical to TRBD1. V lost 6 bases to trimming and J lost 5 bases; unmatched junction nucleotides: 12. CDR3 size: 16 residues. Germline V gene lookup returns CDR1 WSHSY and CDR2 SAAADI. This chain's CDR3 is CASRSSTGGMGDTQYF. CDR3 DNA: TGCGCCAGCAGGAGTTCTACAGGGGGCATGGGAGATACGCAGTATTTT.

The chain employs TRBV28 and TRBJ1-1, with a tentative D call TRBD1 (5 bases). The V gene lost 2 bases and the J gene lost 0 bases, with 7 bases spanning the gap. CDR1 is MDHEN and CDR2 is SYDVKM in the germline V gene. The length of the CDR3 is 14 residues. CDR3: CASSLGGLNTEAFF. The CDR3 bases are TGTGCCAGCAGTTTAGGGGGGTTGAACACTGAAGCTTTCTTT.